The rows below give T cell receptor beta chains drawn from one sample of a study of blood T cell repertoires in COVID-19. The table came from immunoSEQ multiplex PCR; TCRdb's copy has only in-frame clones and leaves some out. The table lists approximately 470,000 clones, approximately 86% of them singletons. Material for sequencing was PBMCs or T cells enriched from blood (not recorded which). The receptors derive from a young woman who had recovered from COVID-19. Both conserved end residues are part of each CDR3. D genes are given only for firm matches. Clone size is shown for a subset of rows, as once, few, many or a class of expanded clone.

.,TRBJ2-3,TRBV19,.,TGTGCCAGTAGTAGGGCCGGGGATCGAAATACGCAGTATTTT,CASSRAGDRNTQYF
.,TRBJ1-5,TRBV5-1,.,TGCGCCAGCAGCTTGGATGGAGGGCCCGGGCCCCAGCATTTT,CASSLDGGPGPQHF
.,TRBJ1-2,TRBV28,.,TGTGCCAGCAGCTCTCATGGTGGGTTGCTTAGGAGGGGCTACACCTTC,CASSSHGGLLRRGYTF
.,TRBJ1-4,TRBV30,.,TGTGCCTGGAAGAAGACAGTGTTTAATGAAAAACTGTTTTTT,CAWKKTVFNEKLFF
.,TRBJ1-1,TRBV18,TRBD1,TGTGCCAGCTCACCGGGGGAAGGACAGGACGGAGACACTGAAGCTTTCTTT,CASSPGEGQDGDTEAFF
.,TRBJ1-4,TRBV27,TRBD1,TGTGCCAGCAGTTTTTCTGGCAGGGGGCATGAAAAACTGTTTTTT,CASSFSGRGHEKLFF
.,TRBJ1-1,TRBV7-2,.,TGTGCCAGCAGCTTAGCCGGAGGGGCTGGGGCTTTCTTT,CASSLAGGAGAFF
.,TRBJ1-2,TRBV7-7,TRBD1,TGTGCCAGCAGCTCCAGGACAGGGGCCCAACGAGGCTATGGCTACACCTTC,CASSSRTGAQRGYGYTF
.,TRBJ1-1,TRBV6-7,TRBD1,TGTGCCAGCACCCCAAAAGAGGGGGCTGCTGAAGCTTTCTTT,CASTPKEGAAEAFF
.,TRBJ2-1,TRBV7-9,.,TGTGCCAGCAGCTACGACAGGTTCGCATACAATGAGCAGTTCTTC,CASSYDRFAYNEQFF
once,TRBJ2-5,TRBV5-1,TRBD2,TGCGCCAGCAGCTTGGTAACTAGCGGGTACCAAGAGACCCAGTACTTC,CASSLVTSGYQETQYF
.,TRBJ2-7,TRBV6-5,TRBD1,TGTGCCACGAGACTCGGACAGGGGTGGTACGAGCAGTACTTC,CATRLGQGWYEQYF
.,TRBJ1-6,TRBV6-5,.,TGTGCCAGCAGTTACTCAGATAGAGGCAGCTCACCCCTCCACTTT,CASSYSDRGSSPLHF
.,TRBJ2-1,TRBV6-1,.,TGTGCCAGCAGTGAGACGGGGGAAAATGAGCAGTTCTTC,CASSETGENEQFF
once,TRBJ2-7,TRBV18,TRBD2,TGTGCCAGCTCACTCTTTATGGGGGGGGTGTTCGCCGAGCAGTACTTC,CASSLFMGGVFAEQYF
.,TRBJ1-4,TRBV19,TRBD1,TGTGCCAGTAGTCCACAAGAGGACAGGGGGGGAACTAATGAAAAACTGTTTTTT,CASSPQEDRGGTNEKLFF
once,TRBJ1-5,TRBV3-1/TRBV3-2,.,TGTGCCAGCAGCCAAGGAGTCAGGGGAGCCCAGCCCCAGCATTTT,CASSQGVRGAQPQHF
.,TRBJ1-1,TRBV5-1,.,TGCGCCAGCAACTTACCCTCAGGGCGCGGTGAAGCTTTCTTT,CASNLPSGRGEAFF
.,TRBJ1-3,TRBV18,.,TGTGCCAGCTCATATCCCGGGGGAACCCCTGGAAACACCATATATTTT,CASSYPGGTPGNTIYF
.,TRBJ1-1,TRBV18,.,TGTGCCAGCCGAACCCCCACTTCCCGCGGGGAAGCTTTCTTT,CASRTPTSRGEAFF
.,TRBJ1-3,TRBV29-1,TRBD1,TGCAGCGTACAGGGGGCGCCCGGAAACACCATATATTTT,CSVQGAPGNTIYF
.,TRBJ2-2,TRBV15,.,TGTGCCACCAACTCGGGACAGAACACCGGGGAGCTGTTTTTT,CATNSGQNTGELFF
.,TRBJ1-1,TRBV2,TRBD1,TGTGCCAGCACGAGGGACAGGGTATCGGGTGAAGCTTTCTTT,CASTRDRVSGEAFF
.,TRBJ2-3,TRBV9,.,TGTGCCAGCAGCGTAGCTGGGAGAGATACGCAGTATTTT,CASSVAGRDTQYF
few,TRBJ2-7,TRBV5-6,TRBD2,TGTGCCAGCAGCCTCCCTAGCGGTTGGAACGAGCAGTACTTC,CASSLPSGWNEQYF
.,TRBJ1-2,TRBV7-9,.,TGTGCCAGCAAAGCCGGCGGACTTAACTATGGCTACACCTTC,CASKAGGLNYGYTF
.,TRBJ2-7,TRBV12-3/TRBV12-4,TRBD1,TGTGCCAGCACCCGGGACAGTTCCTACGAGCAGTACTTC,CASTRDSSYEQYF
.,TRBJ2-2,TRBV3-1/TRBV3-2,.,TGTGCCAGCAGCTTCCGAGGGCTTTACACCGGGGAGCTGTTTTTT,CASSFRGLYTGELFF
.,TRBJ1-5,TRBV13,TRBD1,TGTGCCAGCAGCTTAGGGGGACAGGGGCGTCAGCCCCAGCATTTT,CASSLGGQGRQPQHF
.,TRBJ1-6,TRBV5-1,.,TGCGCCAGCAGCGCCAGGGAGGGCCCGAATTCACCCCTCCACTTT,CASSAREGPNSPLHF
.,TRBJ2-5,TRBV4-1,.,TGCGCCAGCAGCCCCTTCGGAGGAGGAGGGGGCGCAGGAGAGACCCAGTACTTC,CASSPFGGGGGAGETQYF
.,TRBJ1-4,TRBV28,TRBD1,TGTGCCAGCAGTTTCGGGACAGAAAAGGAAAAACTGTTTTTT,CASSFGTEKEKLFF
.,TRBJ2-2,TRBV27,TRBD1,TGTGCCAGCAGTGCCGGGACAGGGAACACCGGGGAGCTGTTTTTT,CASSAGTGNTGELFF
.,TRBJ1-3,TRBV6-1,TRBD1,TGTGCCAGCAGTGAAGTGGGGCAGGGGGGCTCTGGAAACACCATATATTTT,CASSEVGQGGSGNTIYF
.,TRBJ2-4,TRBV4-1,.,TGCGCCAGCAGCCAAGGCGGGGCCGAGGCCAAAAACATTCAGTACTTC,CASSQGGAEAKNIQYF
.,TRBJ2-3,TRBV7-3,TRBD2,TGTGCCAGCAGCTTAATAGGCGGGGGGAGCACAGATACGCAGTATTTT,CASSLIGGGSTDTQYF